A selection of T cell receptor beta chains follows, all from one sample in a study of cytomegalovirus exposure and HLA in healthy donors. Assay: immunoSEQ multiplex PCR; the TCRdb copy retains only in-frame clones and omits some. In the table there are approximately 150,000 clones, 68% of which are singletons. The sample comprised PBMCs. All receptors come from a man in his sixties in good health and CMV-seronegative. CDR3s leave out the opening cysteine and the closing phenylalanine or tryptophan. The D gene is left open where the match is weak.

j_call,d_call,v_call,cdr3_aa
TRBJ2-7,TRBD1,TRBV11-1,ASSLRDRGNEQY
TRBJ2-5,TRBD1,TRBV7-9,ASSFPGQIQETQY
TRBJ1-6,TRBD1,TRBV13,ASRSGQPYNSPLH
TRBJ1-1,TRBD1,TRBV5-1,ASSSQGGLEHTEAF
TRBJ2-5,TRBD2,TRBV5-4,ASSQGLAGWQETQY
TRBJ2-7,TRBD1,TRBV5-6,ASSLTGGLPYEQY
TRBJ1-1,.,TRBV28,ASSSAGRVGTEAF
TRBJ2-6,.,TRBV5-1,ASSLQGTGANVLT
TRBJ2-7,TRBD2,TRBV5-1,ASSTGLAGVYEQY
TRBJ1-4,.,TRBV19,ASSTGGVTNEKLF
TRBJ1-4,.,TRBV19,ASTIGLRGEKLF
TRBJ2-1,TRBD2,TRBV10-3,AITSTSGEKGNEQF
TRBJ1-5,TRBD1,TRBV6-5,ASRSDRASNQPQH
TRBJ1-1,.,TRBV7-9,ASSLYSGTLERDTEAF
TRBJ2-4,TRBD1,TRBV29-1,SVTRDRASLAKNIQY
TRBJ2-2,TRBD2,TRBV25-1,ASSGPLAGKGELF
TRBJ2-5,.,TRBV10-3,AMRDKEETQY
TRBJ1-1,.,TRBV2,ASSRVWNTEAF
TRBJ1-2,.,TRBV5-4,ASSRVLREDYGYT
TRBJ2-7,.,TRBV30,AWSPRQSLPY
TRBJ2-3,.,TRBV27,ASSLTPLSTDTQY
TRBJ2-3,.,TRBV5-8,ASSRYRVSTDTQY
TRBJ2-3,.,TRBV30,AWRRLGSRTDTQY
TRBJ2-1,.,TRBV7-8,ASSTRTASQWF
TRBJ1-1,TRBD1,TRBV12-5,ASGLRMTGRTF
TRBJ1-6,.,TRBV13,ASKGGADNSPLH
TRBJ1-5,TRBD1,TRBV30,AWSVQGRDSQPQH
TRBJ1-1,.,TRBV5-1,ASSLERVDTEAF
TRBJ1-4,.,TRBV18,ASSPKAGAEKLF
TRBJ2-5,.,TRBV11-2,ASSAAGGSKGETQY
TRBJ2-1,TRBD2,TRBV9,ASSVTSGSSNEQF
TRBJ1-2,.,TRBV28,ASSLIGEDYGYT
TRBJ2-7,TRBD2,TRBV4-1,ASSPSGTSGYWEQY
TRBJ2-6,.,TRBV7-2,ASRPSPVPGANVLT
TRBJ1-5,TRBD1,TRBV6-5,ASRRTGGEDQPQH
TRBJ2-3,.,TRBV7-8,ASSLATVGGSDTQY
TRBJ2-7,.,TRBV9,ASSPTTDSPEQY
TRBJ2-5,.,TRBV9,ASSGSGGQETQY
TRBJ1-2,.,TRBV25-1,ASSEVRGYGYT
TRBJ1-1,TRBD1,TRBV18,ASSPRGTGTMNTEAF
TRBJ2-1,TRBD2,TRBV19,ASTPGREGNDEQF
TRBJ2-7,.,TRBV5-1,ASRRDVNYEQY
TRBJ2-6,.,TRBV5-8,ASSLERGYAANVLT
TRBJ1-2,TRBD1,TRBV7-3,ATRQRQGIYGYT
TRBJ2-1,.,TRBV18,ASSPPLVAVYNEQF
TRBJ1-2,.,TRBV14,ASSQDLAGDYGYT
TRBJ2-1,TRBD1,TRBV28,ASSLYRTGISYNEQF
.,TRBD1,TRBV7-9,ASSLVIMPGQTYEQY
TRBJ1-1,TRBD1,TRBV28,ASSRHQPGQGAEAF
TRBJ1-1,.,TRBV5-1,ASSLTAENTEAF
TRBJ1-5,TRBD1,TRBV27,ASSLRGRGQGRNQPQH
TRBJ2-3,TRBD2,TRBV5-4,ASSPQREGSTDTQY
TRBJ2-1,TRBD2,TRBV7-7,ASSFGVAGNNEQF
TRBJ2-4,TRBD1,TRBV6-1,ASSGTGENGKNIQY